The sequence of this TCR beta chain was determined in a study of blood T cell repertoires in COVID-19. Turning to the study itself: Sample material is recorded as cDNA or gDNA derived from T cells, B-cell-depleted T cells, or PBMCs.

Original handling: From reference gene primer amplification, estimates of nucleated cell counts were derived. TCRdb's copy holds only in-frame clones and misses some; the assay was immunoSEQ multiplex PCR. The V and J calls and clone size come from that table; D and trimming were worked out from the DNA. The sample lists roughly 350,000 clones, almost 90% occurring once. Seattle's enrolled individuals joined amid active infection and were then monitored longitudinally. This CDR3 contains 12 residues. Germline V gene lookup returns CDR1 MNHEY and CDR2 SVGAGI. With 5 bases removed from V and 5 bases from J, the gap between germline ends came to 7 bases.

The sequence was obtained from a woman aged 70-85 years with COVID-19, enrolled during active disease. The chain combines TRBV6-5 with TRBJ1-3; D gene unclear. The sequencing sample was made of peripheral blood. This chain's CDR3 is CASSPSRNTIYF. CDR3 bases: TGTGCCAGCAGTCCCTCCCGAAACACCATATATTTT.